This entry lists 9 T cell receptor beta chains sequenced from one sample in a study of T-cell reconstitution after alpha-beta-depleted transplantation in children. Unique molecular identifiers were incorporated when the TCRbeta library was constructed. A single record per CDR3 protein comes from TCRdb applying MiXCR to the PCR reads. Among a few hundred thousand distinct CDR3 sequences listed, roughly 25% were seen once. The starting material was PBMCs, mostly from graft donor cells, obtained 360 days after TCRalphabeta/CD19-depleted stem cell transplant. These TCRs come from a female patient younger than 10 who had a stem cell transplant for congenital amegakaryocytic thrombocytopenia, so the T cells may come from the graft donor.

This clonotype was found once. A much more abundant neighbour one base away suggests this may be a read error. The conserved phenylalanine or tryptophan is not found at the CDR3 terminus, so this likely reflects a read error. CDR3 nucleotides: TGTGCCAGCAGCCCTCGAGATAGCGGGAGGAGCTACAATGAGCAGTTCTTA. Translation gives CASSPRDSGRSYNEQFL. The V gene is TRBV3-1, the J gene TRBJ2-1, with TRBD2 matching 10 bases. Trimming cost V 4 bases and J 3 bases; bases outside gene matches: 9. CDR1 and CDR2 from the germline V gene are LGHDT and YNNKEL (reference sequence). This CDR3 region has 17 residues.

V and J are TRBV19 and TRBJ1-5, with 7 bases matching TRBD1. Germline loops: CDR1 LNHDA, CDR2 SQIVND (reference sequence). V was pared by 3 bases and J by 2 bases, with 10 bases of the junction left unmatched. The CDR3 has 17 amino acids. CDR3 in amino acids: CASSIGRGRFGNQPQHF. CDR3 in DNA: TGTGCCAGTAGTATCGGCAGGGGGAGATTTGGCAATCAGCCCCAGCATTTT.

This rearrangement joins TRBV3-1 to TRBJ1-3; 7 bases line up with TRBD1. There are 11 residues in the CDR3. J lost 16 bases, V lost 3 bases, and 6 bases had no gene match. Germline V lookup: CDR1 LGHDT, CDR2 YNNKEL (reference sequence). CDR3 residues: CASSQGRDSYF. The DNA for the CDR3 is TGTGCCAGCAGCCAGGGCCGGGACAGTTATTTT.

The chain links TRBV7-9 to TRBJ1-5, with TRBD1 matching over 8 bases. The CDR3 covers 14 residues. Germline CDR1 is SEHNR and CDR2 is FQNEAQ (reference sequence). V lost 5 bases, J lost 3 bases, and 3 bases stayed unmatched. CDR3 bases: TGTGCCAGCAGCGACAGGGGATCCAATCAGCCCCAGCATTTT. As protein: CASSDRGSNQPQHF.

This clonotype has just a few counts. V is TRBV12-3 or TRBV12-4 and J is TRBJ2-1; the match to TRBD2 covers 15 bases. The CDR3 has 16 amino acids. V shed 3 bases, J shed 8 bases, and the junction held 5 bases outside the gene matches. Written as DNA, the CDR3 is TGTGCCAGCAGTTTGGGGACTAGCGGGGGGTTCGATGAGCAGTTCTTC. Translating it yields CASSLGTSGGFDEQFF.

CDR3 sequence reads: CAGQANPNTEAFF. The CDR3 DNA reads TGTGCCGGACAGGCTAACCCGAACACTGAAGCTTTCTTT. This sequence joins TRBV2 and TRBJ1-1; TRBD1 matches 7 bases. CDR1 and CDR2 (germline): SNHLY, FYNNEI. The CDR3 is 13 residues long. Trimming took 11 bases from V and 1 from J; bases not matched to a gene: 7.

A few counts support this clonotype. The chain links TRBV20-1 to TRBJ1-6; D not certain. Looked up from germline, CDR1 is DFQATT and CDR2 is SNEGSKA (reference sequence). The V end lost 1 base, the J end lost 3 bases, and 7 bases lay between the germline ends. The CDR3 length is 14 residues. CDR3 DNA: TGCAGTGCTAGAGTCGGTCTCTATAATTCACCCCTCCACTTT. Translation gives CSARVGLYNSPLHF.

V and J are TRBV29-1 and TRBJ2-5, with TRBD2 as a possible D gene (6 bases). Trimming stripped 4 bases from V and 5 bases from J, with 14 bases between. This CDR3 has 13 amino acids. The germline V gene encodes CDR1 SQVTM and CDR2 ANQGSEA. The CDR3 nucleotides read TGCAGCGTTGGGGGGGATGGGGGGGAGACCCAGTACTTC. Its translation: CSVGGDGGETQYF.

This clonotype was detected a few times. The chain carries TRBV6-5 and TRBJ1-1, with a weak D call TRBD1 (6 bases). V was shortened by 5 bases and J by 7 bases, with 8 bases between the two germline ends. Germline V gives CDR1 MNHEY, CDR2 SVGAGI. The CDR3 has 11 residues. CDR3 region: CASSKTGEAFF. CDR3 in DNA: TGTGCCAGCAGTAAGACAGGTGAAGCTTTCTTT.